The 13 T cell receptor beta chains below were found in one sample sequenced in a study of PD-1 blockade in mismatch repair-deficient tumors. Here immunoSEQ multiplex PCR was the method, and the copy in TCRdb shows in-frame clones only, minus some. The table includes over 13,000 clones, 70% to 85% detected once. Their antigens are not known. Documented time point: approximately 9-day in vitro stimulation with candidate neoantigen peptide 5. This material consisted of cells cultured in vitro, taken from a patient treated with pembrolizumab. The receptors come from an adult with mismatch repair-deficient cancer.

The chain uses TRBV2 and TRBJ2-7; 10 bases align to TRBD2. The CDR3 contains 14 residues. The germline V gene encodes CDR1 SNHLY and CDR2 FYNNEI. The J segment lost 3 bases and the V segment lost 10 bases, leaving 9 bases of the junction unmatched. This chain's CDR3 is CAIDEAGGDYEQYF. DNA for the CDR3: TGTGCCATAGATGAAGCGGGAGGGGACTACGAGCAGTACTTC.

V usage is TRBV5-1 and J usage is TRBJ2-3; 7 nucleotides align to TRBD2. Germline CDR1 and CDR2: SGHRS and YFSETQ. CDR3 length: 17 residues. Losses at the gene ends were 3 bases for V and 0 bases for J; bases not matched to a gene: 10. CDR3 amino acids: CASSWGSGNPSTDTQYF. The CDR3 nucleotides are TGCGCCAGCAGCTGGGGGAGCGGGAACCCTAGCACAGATACGCAGTATTTT.

CDR3 DNA: TGTGCCAGTAGCGACCGTTGGACCCGAGGGGCAGAGACCCAGTACTTC. Translated: CASSDRWTRGAETQYF. The chain recombines TRBV19 with TRBJ2-5; D is possibly TRBD1 or TRBD2 (5 bases each). The CDR3 loop spans 16 amino acids. Trimming took off 6 bases at V and 4 bases at J, with 21 bases between the two ends. Germline CDR1 is LNHDA and CDR2 is SQIVND (reference sequence).

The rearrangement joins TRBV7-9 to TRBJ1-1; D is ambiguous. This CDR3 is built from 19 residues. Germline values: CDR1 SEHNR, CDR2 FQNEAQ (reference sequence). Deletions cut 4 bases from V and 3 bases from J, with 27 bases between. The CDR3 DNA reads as TGTGCCAGCAGCTCGTCCCCAGGACGGAGGGAGGTCGGTGACACTGAAGCTTTCTTT. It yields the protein CASSSSPGRREVGDTEAFF.

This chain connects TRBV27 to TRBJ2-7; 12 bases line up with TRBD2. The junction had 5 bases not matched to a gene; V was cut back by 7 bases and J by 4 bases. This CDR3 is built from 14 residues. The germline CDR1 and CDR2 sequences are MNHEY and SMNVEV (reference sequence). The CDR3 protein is CASIRLAGAYEQYF. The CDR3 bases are TGTGCCAGCATTCGACTAGCGGGAGCTTACGAGCAGTACTTC.

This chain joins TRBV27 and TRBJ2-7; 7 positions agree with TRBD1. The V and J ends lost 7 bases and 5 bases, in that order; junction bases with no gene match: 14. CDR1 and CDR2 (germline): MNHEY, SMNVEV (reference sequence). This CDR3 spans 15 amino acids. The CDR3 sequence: CASTARWGQTHEQYF. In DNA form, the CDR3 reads TGTGCCAGCACCGCCCGCTGGGGACAGACACACGAGCAGTACTTC.

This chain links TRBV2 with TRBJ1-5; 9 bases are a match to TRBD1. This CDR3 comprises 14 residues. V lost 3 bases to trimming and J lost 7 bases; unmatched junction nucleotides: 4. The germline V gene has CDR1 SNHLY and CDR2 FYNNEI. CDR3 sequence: CASSEGQGEQPQHF. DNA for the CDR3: TGTGCCAGCAGTGAGGGACAGGGAGAACAGCCCCAGCATTTT.

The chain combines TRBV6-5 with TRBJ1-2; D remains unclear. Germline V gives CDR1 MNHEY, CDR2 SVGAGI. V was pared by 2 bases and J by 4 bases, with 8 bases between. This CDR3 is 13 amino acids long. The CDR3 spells CASSYGKGYGYTF. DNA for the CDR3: TGTGCCAGCAGTTACGGGAAGGGCTATGGCTACACCTTC.

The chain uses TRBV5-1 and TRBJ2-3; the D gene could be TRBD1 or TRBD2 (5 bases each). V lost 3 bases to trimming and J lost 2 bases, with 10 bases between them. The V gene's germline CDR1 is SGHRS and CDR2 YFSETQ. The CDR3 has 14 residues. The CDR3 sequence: CASSSGRTTDTQYF. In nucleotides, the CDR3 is TGCGCCAGCAGCTCGGGGCGGACCACAGATACGCAGTATTTT.

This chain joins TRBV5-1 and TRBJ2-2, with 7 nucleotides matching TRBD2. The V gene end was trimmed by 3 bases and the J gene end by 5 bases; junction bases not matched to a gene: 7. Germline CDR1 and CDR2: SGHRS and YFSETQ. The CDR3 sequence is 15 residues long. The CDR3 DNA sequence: TGCGCCAGCAGCTGGGGACTACAAGGGACCGGGGAGCTGTTTTTT. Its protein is CASSWGLQGTGELFF.

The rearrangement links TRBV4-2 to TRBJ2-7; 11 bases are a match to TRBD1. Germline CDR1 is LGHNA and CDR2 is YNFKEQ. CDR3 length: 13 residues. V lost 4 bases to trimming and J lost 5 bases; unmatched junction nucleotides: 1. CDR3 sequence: CASSRDRGDEQYF. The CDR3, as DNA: TGTGCCAGCAGCCGGGACAGGGGGGACGAGCAGTACTTC.

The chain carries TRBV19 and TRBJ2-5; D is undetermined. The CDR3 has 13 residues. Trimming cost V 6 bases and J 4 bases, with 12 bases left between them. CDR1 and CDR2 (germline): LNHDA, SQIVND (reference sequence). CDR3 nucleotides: TGTGCCAGTAGCCTATCTAGAGCAGAGACCCAGTACTTC. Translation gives CASSLSRAETQYF.

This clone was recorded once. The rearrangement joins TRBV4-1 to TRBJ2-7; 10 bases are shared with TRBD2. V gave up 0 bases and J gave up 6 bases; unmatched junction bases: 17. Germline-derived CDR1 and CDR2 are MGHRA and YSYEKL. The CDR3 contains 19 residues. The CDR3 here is CASSQDGWTRASGSAEQYF. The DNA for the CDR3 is TGCGCCAGCAGCCAAGACGGTTGGACGCGTGCTAGCGGGAGCGCCGAGCAGTACTTC.